The clone carrying this TCR beta chain was counted many times. What it binds is not known. Time point indicated: newly diagnosed GD, antithyroid drugs for less than 3 months. Construction of the TCR library relied on RNA isolated from PBMCs. This record belongs to a study of regulatory T cells in long-lasting Graves disease. Study observations and caveats: Accuracy may have suffered from the small sample size. Thyroid tissue went unexamined; only peripheral blood was analyzed.

The ends were cut back, 2 bases at V and 7 bases at J, with 21 bases in the middle. CDR3 length: 17 residues. Germline V gives CDR1 MNHEY, CDR2 SMNVEV (reference sequence). Researchers made TCR beta libraries by using iRepertoire HTBI primers and running Arm-PCR on CDR3 regions. TCRdb passed the multiplex PCR reads through MiXCR, listing each CDR3 protein once. The sample records approximately 560,000 distinct CDR3 sequences, about 16% being singletons. The same data also went into a second study, on T cells in Graves' hyperthyroidism and ophthalmopathy. In that study: Graves' hyperthyroidism was deemed stable absent ophthalmopathy progression within 18 months.

The sample consisted of peripheral blood mononuclear cells (PBMCs), taken at new diagnosis, from a patient treated with antithyroid drugs. The chain is built from TRBV27 and TRBJ2-4; D is possibly TRBD1 or TRBD2 (5 bases each). The TCR originated in a man younger than 30 with Graves disease. This CDR3 reads CASSLRPNAAWGNIQYF. CDR3 nucleotide sequence: TGTGCCAGCAGTTTAAGGCCCAACGCCGCGTGGGGGAACATTCAGTACTTC.